Listed here are 13 T cell receptor beta chains from one sample, sequenced in a study of blood T cell repertoires in COVID-19. The data were produced by immunoSEQ multiplex PCR, yet TCRdb's version contains in-frame clones alone and is incomplete. The repertoire has 300,000 or so clones, about four fifths of them found once; the top ten carry about 1.2%. Sample: peripheral blood. These receptors originate from a woman aged 50 to 60 with acute or convalescent COVID-19.

The chain uses TRBV7-2 and TRBJ1-2; 8 positions match TRBD1. Germline V gene data show CDR1 as SGHTA and CDR2 as FQGNSA. The CDR3 has 14 amino acids. V lost 4 bases and J lost 4; bases outside the gene matches: 5. The CDR3 loop is CASSSSQGGYGYTF. CDR3 nucleotide sequence: TGTGCCAGCAGCTCCTCACAGGGGGGCTATGGCTACACCTTC.

This chain joins TRBV10-3 and TRBJ1-1, with 9 nucleotides matching TRBD1. Germline V lookup: CDR1 ENHRY, CDR2 SYGVKD. With V trimmed by 7 bases and J by 5 bases, 8 bases remained unmatched. This CDR3 is built from 14 residues. CDR3 loop: CAITGTGSRTEAFF. The CDR3 DNA is TGTGCCATCACCGGGACAGGGTCTCGGACTGAAGCTTTCTTT.

The rearrangement uses TRBV30 and TRBJ2-2; D might be TRBD1 (5 bases). The V gene lost 2 bases and the J gene lost 5 bases, with 6 bases spanning the gap. The germline CDR1 and CDR2 sequences are GTSNPN and SVGIG (reference sequence). This CDR3 spans 12 amino acids. Here the CDR3 DNA reads TGTGCCTGGAGTAGGGGAACCGGGGAGCTGTTTTTT. It codes for CAWSRGTGELFF.

This chain uses TRBV2 with TRBJ1-2, with D maybe TRBD1 (6 bases). The CDR3 has 15 residues. Germline assignment: CDR1 SNHLY and CDR2 FYNNEI. V was shortened by 3 bases and J by 8 bases, with 19 bases between the two germline ends. CDR3 DNA: TGTGCCAGCAGTGACAACGTTCTGCAGGGGAAGGGCTACACCTTC. Its protein is CASSDNVLQGKGYTF.

The J gene is TRBJ1-3, the V gene TRBV12-3 or TRBV12-4; tentative D call: TRBD1 (6 bases). Trimming shortened V by 6 bases and J by 6 bases, and 12 bases separated the two germline ends. The CDR3 is 13 amino acids. The CDR3 loop reads CASRVGGVNTIYF. The CDR3 DNA follows: TGTGCCAGCAGGGTAGGGGGAGTAAACACCATATATTTT.

DNA for the CDR3: TGTGCCAGCAGTTTGGTCGGGGGATATGGCTACACCTTC. Amino acids: CASSLVGGYGYTF. This chain joins TRBV12-3 or TRBV12-4 and TRBJ1-2; tentatively, D is TRBD1 (5 bases). The V end lost 3 bases, the J end lost 5 bases, and 10 bases lay between the germline ends. CDR3 length: 13 amino acids.

This clone was seen a handful of times. The CDR3 loop is CASTPSGGNQPQHF. The CDR3 region has the DNA TGTGCCAGTACTCCCTCAGGGGGAAACCAGCCCCAGCATTTT. This rearrangement joins TRBV19 to TRBJ1-5; 7 bases line up with TRBD1. The trim removed 7 bases at V and 7 bases at J, leaving 10 bases unmatched. The germline V gene encodes CDR1 LNHDA and CDR2 SQIVND (reference sequence). CDR3 length: 14 residues.

The V call is TRBV9, the J call TRBJ1-4; 9 bases align to TRBD1. Germline assignment: CDR1 SGDLS and CDR2 YYNGEE. CDR3 length: 15 residues. J gave up 7 bases and V 4 bases, and 8 bases lay outside the gene matches. CDR3: CASSTRTGDGEKLFF. In DNA, the CDR3 is TGTGCCAGCAGCACCCGGACAGGGGACGGTGAAAAACTGTTTTTT. The entire variable domain, with the rest obtained from reference TRBV9 and TRBJ1-4, is as follows: DSGVTQTPKHLITATGQRVTLRCSPRSGDLSVYWYQQSLDQGLQFLIQYYNGEERAKGNILERFSAQQFPDLHSELNLSSLELGDSALYFCASSTRTGDGEKLFFGSGTQLSVL.

This clone has a handful of counts. The V gene is TRBV11-2, the J gene TRBJ2-1, with D uncertain. The V gene lost 4 bases and the J gene lost 1 base, with 14 bases spanning the gap. The CDR3 consists of 16 residues. Germline assignment: CDR1 SGHAT and CDR2 FQNNGV. CDR3 bases: TGTGCCAGCAGCTCCCTTCGAGGCGTTTCCTACAATGAGCAGTTCTTC. It specifies CASSSLRGVSYNEQFF.

The chain employs TRBV5-4 and TRBJ2-1; TRBD2 agrees at 13 bases. CDR1 is SGHNT, CDR2 YYREEE, per germline (reference sequence). After removal of 2 bases from V and 2 bases from J, the junction contained 1 base not matched to a gene. The CDR3 consists of 16 residues. CDR3 region: CASSLGTSGTYNEQFF. The CDR3 DNA reads as TGTGCCAGCAGCTTAGGGACTAGCGGGACCTACAATGAGCAGTTCTTC.

The chain has TRBV3-1 (or the pseudogene TRBV3-2) and TRBJ2-3, with D maybe TRBD2 (6 bases). V dropped 1 base and J dropped 1 base, with 6 bases sitting between them. The CDR3 is 14 residues long. Germline CDR1 is LGHDT and CDR2 is YNNKEL (reference sequence). The CDR3 DNA is TGTGCCAGCAGCCAAGGGGGGGGCACAGATACGCAGTATTTT. Amino acids: CASSQGGGTDTQYF.

V is TRBV7-9 and J is TRBJ2-7, with D maybe TRBD1 (5 bases). V was trimmed by 10 bases and J by 0 bases, leaving 10 bases between them. Per germline, CDR1 SEHNR and CDR2 FQNEAQ (reference sequence). The CDR3 totals 12 residues. The CDR3 sequence: CATGRLSYEQYV. The CDR3, as DNA: TGTGCCACAGGGCGCCTCTCCTACGAGCAGTACGTC.

The V call is TRBV18, the J call TRBJ1-2; no reliable D call. V was pared by 6 bases and J by 0 bases, with 8 bases between. Germline V CDR1 and CDR2: KGHSH, LQKENI. The CDR3 consists of 13 residues. The CDR3 DNA is TGTGCCAGCTCGTCCAGTGCTAACTATGGCTACACCTTC. Translating gives CASSSSANYGYTF.